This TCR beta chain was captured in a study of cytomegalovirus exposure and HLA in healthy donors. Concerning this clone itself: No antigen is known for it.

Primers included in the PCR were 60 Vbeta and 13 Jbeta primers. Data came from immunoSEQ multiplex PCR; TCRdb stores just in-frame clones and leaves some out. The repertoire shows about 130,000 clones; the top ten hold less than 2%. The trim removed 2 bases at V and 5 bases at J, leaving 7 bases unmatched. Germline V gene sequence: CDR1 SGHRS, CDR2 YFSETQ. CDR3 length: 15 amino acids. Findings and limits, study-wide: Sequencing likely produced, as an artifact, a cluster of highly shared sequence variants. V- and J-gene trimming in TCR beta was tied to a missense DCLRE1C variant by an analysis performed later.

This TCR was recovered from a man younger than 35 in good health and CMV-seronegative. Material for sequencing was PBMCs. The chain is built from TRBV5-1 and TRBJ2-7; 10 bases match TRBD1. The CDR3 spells CASSFPDRGSHEQYF. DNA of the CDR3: TGCGCCAGCAGCTTCCCGGACAGGGGGTCACACGAGCAGTACTTC. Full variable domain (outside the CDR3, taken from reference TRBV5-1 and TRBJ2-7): KAGVTQTPRYLIKTRGQQVTLSCSPISGHRSVSWYQQTPGQGLQFLFEYFSETQRNKGNFPGRFSGRQFSNSRSEMNVSTLELGDSALYLCASSFPDRGSHEQYFGPGTRLTVT.